This entry lists 4 T cell receptor beta chains sequenced from one sample in a study of T cell responses to AZD1222 COVID-19 vaccine. Sequenced by immunoSEQ multiplex PCR; TCRdb stores in-frame clones only, minus some. The sample lists around 78,000 clones; 90% were seen once. The specimen was peripheral blood, collected on day 0 of AZD1222 vaccination. All receptors derive from an adult in good health.

The V gene is TRBV3-1 (or the pseudogene TRBV3-2), the J gene TRBJ1-1; perhaps TRBD1 as D (6 bases). The germline V gene has CDR1 LGHDT and CDR2 YNNKEL (reference sequence). The V and J ends lost 3 bases and 8 bases respectively, with 13 bases between them. The CDR3 sequence is 13 residues long. The CDR3 sequence: CASSQGAGTEAFF. As DNA, the CDR3 is TGTGCCAGCAGCCAGGGGGCCGGGACAGAAGCTTTCTTT.

This rearrangement joins TRBV5-1 to TRBJ1-2; 7 bases align to TRBD1. Germline V gene sequence: CDR1 SGHRS, CDR2 YFSETQ. This CDR3 region has 14 residues. V shed 0 bases and J 1 base; nucleotides not matched to a gene: 0. CDR3 residues: CASSLGDSNYGYTF. In nucleotides, the CDR3 is TGCGCCAGCAGCTTGGGGGACAGTAACTATGGCTACACCTTC.

The chain combines TRBV11-2 with TRBJ2-1; D gene unclear. Germline CDR1 and CDR2: SGHAT and FQNNGV. The ends were cut back, 6 bases at V and 4 bases at J, with 13 bases in the middle. CDR3 length: 14 residues. Here the CDR3 DNA reads TGTGCCAGCAGGGCACCCTTGGGGTACAATGAGCAGTTCTTC. This encodes CASRAPLGYNEQFF.

This clone was counted once. Other DNA sequences in this specimen translate into the identical CDR3. The V and J genes are TRBV7-3 and TRBJ1-1; 9 bases are a match to TRBD1. Germline values: CDR1 SGHTA, CDR2 FQGTGA. J was trimmed by 1 base and V by 5 bases; bases with no gene match: 2. The CDR3 spans 14 residues. CDR3 loop: CASSQGQGNTEAFF. CDR3 sequence (DNA): TGTGCCAGCAGCCAGGGACAGGGGAACACTGAAGCTTTCTTT.